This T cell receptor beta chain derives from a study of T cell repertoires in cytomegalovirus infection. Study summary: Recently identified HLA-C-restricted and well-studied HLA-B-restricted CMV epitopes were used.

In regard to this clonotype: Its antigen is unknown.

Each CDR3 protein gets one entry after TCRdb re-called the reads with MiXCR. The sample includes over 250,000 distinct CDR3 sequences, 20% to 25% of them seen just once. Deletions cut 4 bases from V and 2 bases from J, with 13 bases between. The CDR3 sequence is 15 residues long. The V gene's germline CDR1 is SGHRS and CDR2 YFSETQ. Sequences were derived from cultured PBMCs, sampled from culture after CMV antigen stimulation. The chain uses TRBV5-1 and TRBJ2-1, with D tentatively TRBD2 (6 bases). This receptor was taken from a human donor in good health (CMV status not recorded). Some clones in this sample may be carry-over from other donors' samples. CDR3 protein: CASSQTGTPYNEQFF. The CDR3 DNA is TGCGCCAGCAGCCAAACCGGGACTCCCTACAATGAGCAGTTCTTC.